This T cell receptor beta chain derives from a study of cytotoxic CD8 clonotypes in ibrutinib-treated CLL. Study in general: Productive templates averaged approximately 260,000 per sample, and productive rearrangements more than 80,000.

Profiling relied on immunoSEQ multiplex PCR, and the TCRdb table lists in-frame clones only, not all of them. Here the sample spans roughly 100,000 clones, 78% being singletons. As regards this clone: Its antigen is unknown.

Whole-study findings and limits: Public clonotypes, found uncommonly, either contracted or stayed stable on treatment.

PBMCs were cryopreserved, and 2 to 2.5 micrograms of genomic DNA from them went into TCR beta libraries. This specimen consisted of PBMCs, obtained after 12 months of ibrutinib treatment. This sequence originates from a human donor with chronic lymphocytic leukemia.

Here the CDR3 reads CASSQTGQLDGELFF. In nucleotides, the CDR3 is TGTGCCAGCAGCCAAACGGGACAGCTTGACGGGGAGCTGTTTTTT. This rearrangement joins TRBV11-2 to TRBJ2-2; TRBD1 matches at 7 bases. From germline, CDR1 is SGHAT and CDR2 FQNNGV. The CDR3 consists of 15 residues. V shed 5 bases, J shed 7 bases, and the junction held 10 bases outside the gene matches.